The rows below give T cell receptor beta chains drawn from one sample of a study of T cell changes during pregnancy in multiple sclerosis. The method was immunoSEQ multiplex PCR; TCRdb's version includes in-frame clones alone and lacks a portion of them. Here the sample spans 60,000 to 90,000 clones, about 92% being singletons. The input for sequencing was peripheral blood, taken after pregnancy. The receptors come from a female donor in good health, enrolled as a control in a pregnancy study. The CDR3 runs from the conserved cysteine through the conserved F or W. D genes are given only for firm matches. Rows give clone size only sometimes, using once, few, many, or a class for an expanded clone.

v_gene: TRBV14
d_gene: .
j_gene: TRBJ2-1
abundance: .
CDR3aa: CASSGDSPQQFF
CDR3nt: TGTGCCAGCAGCGGTGACTCTCCTCAGCAGTTCTTC

v_gene: TRBV18
d_gene: TRBD1
j_gene: TRBJ2-3
abundance: .
CDR3aa: CASSPPTGGTDTQYF
CDR3nt: TGTGCCAGCTCACCACCGACAGGGGGCACAGATACGCAGTATTTT

v_gene: TRBV6-5
d_gene: .
j_gene: TRBJ1-1
abundance: .
CDR3aa: CASSFSPMNTEAFF
CDR3nt: TGTGCCAGCAGTTTTAGTCCCATGAACACTGAAGCTTTCTTT

v_gene: TRBV11-2
d_gene: .
j_gene: TRBJ2-7
abundance: .
CDR3aa: CASSFPRQTGPRRQYF
CDR3nt: TGTGCCAGCAGCTTCCCTAGACAGACTGGACCCAGACGGCAGTACTTC

v_gene: TRBV12-5
d_gene: .
j_gene: TRBJ1-2
abundance: .
CDR3aa: CASGATPTANYGYTF
CDR3nt: TGTGCTAGTGGTGCCACCCCGACAGCTAACTATGGCTACACCTTC

v_gene: TRBV5-1
d_gene: .
j_gene: TRBJ1-1
abundance: .
CDR3aa: CASSPPLEGIEAFF
CDR3nt: TGCGCCAGCAGCCCCCCCCTGGAGGGAATTGAAGCTTTCTTT

v_gene: TRBV2
d_gene: TRBD2
j_gene: TRBJ2-7
abundance: .
CDR3aa: CASSPFGSGGTYEQYF
CDR3nt: TGTGCCAGCAGTCCGTTCGGTAGCGGGGGGACCTACGAGCAGTACTTC

v_gene: TRBV5-1
d_gene: .
j_gene: TRBJ2-1
abundance: .
CDR3aa: CASSLISRLNEQFF
CDR3nt: TGCGCCAGCAGCTTGATTAGTAGACTAAATGAGCAGTTCTTC

v_gene: TRBV27
d_gene: .
j_gene: TRBJ2-1
abundance: .
CDR3aa: CASSLRDANNEQFF
CDR3nt: TGTGCCAGCAGTTTGCGGGACGCTAACAATGAGCAGTTCTTC

v_gene: TRBV28
d_gene: TRBD1
j_gene: TRBJ2-7
abundance: .
CDR3aa: CASSFWDRGIYEQYF
CDR3nt: TGTGCCAGCAGTTTCTGGGACAGGGGGATCTACGAGCAGTACTTC

v_gene: TRBV27
d_gene: TRBD1
j_gene: TRBJ1-1
abundance: .
CDR3aa: CASSSPTGGRTEAFF
CDR3nt: TGTGCCAGCAGTTCCCCGACAGGGGGAAGAACTGAAGCTTTCTTT

v_gene: TRBV11-2
d_gene: .
j_gene: TRBJ1-1
abundance: .
CDR3aa: CASSLVGLAMNTEAFF
CDR3nt: TGTGCCAGCAGCTTAGTAGGATTAGCTATGAACACTGAAGCTTTCTTT

v_gene: TRBV29-1
d_gene: .
j_gene: TRBJ2-1
abundance: once
CDR3aa: CSVAGVFNEQFF
CDR3nt: TGCAGCGTAGCAGGGGTCTTTAATGAGCAGTTCTTC

v_gene: TRBV4-1
d_gene: TRBD2
j_gene: TRBJ2-3
abundance: .
CDR3aa: CASSHPGLGLPDTQYF
CDR3nt: TGCGCCAGCAGCCATCCCGGACTAGGGCTTCCCGATACGCAGTATTTT

v_gene: TRBV7-2
d_gene: TRBD1
j_gene: TRBJ1-3
abundance: .
CDR3aa: CASSRQGSSAGNTIYF
CDR3nt: TGTGCCAGCAGCCGACAGGGATCGAGCGCTGGAAACACCATATATTTT